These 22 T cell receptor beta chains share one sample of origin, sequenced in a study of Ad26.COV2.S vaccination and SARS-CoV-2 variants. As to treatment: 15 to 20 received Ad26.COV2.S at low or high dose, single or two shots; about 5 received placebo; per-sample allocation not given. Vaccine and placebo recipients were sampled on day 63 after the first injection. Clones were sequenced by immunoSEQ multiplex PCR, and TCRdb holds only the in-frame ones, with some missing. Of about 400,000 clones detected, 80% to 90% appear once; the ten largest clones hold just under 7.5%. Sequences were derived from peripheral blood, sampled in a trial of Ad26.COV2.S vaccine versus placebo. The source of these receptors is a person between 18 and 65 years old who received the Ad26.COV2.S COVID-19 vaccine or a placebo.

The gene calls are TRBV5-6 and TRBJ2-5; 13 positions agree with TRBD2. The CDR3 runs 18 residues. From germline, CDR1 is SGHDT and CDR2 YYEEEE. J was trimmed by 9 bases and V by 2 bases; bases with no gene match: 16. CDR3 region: CASSLDVPGLAGRGAQYF. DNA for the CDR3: TGTGCCAGCAGCTTAGACGTCCCGGGACTAGCGGGGCGTGGGGCCCAGTACTTC. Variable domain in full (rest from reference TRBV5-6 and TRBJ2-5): DAGVTQSPTHLIKTRGQQVTLRCSPKSGHDTVSWYQQALGQGPQFIFQYYEEEERQRGNFPDRFSGHQFPNYSSELNVNALLLGDSALYLCASSLDVPGLAGRGAQYFGPGTRLLVL.

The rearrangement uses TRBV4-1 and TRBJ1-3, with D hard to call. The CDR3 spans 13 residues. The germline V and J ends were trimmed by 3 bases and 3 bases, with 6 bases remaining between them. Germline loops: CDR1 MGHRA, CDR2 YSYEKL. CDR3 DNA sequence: TGCGCCAGCAGCCACCTCTTTGGAAACACCATATATTTT. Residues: CASSHLFGNTIYF.

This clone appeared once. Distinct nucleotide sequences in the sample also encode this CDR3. The CDR3 spells CASSAEANTEAFF. The CDR3 DNA reads as TGTGCCAGCAGTGCGGAGGCAAACACTGAAGCTTTCTTT. The V gene is TRBV6-2 or TRBV6-3, the J gene TRBJ1-1; D is unclear. Germline V gene data show CDR1 as MNHEY and CDR2 as SVGEGT. The CDR3 is made up of 13 amino acids. V was shortened by 5 bases and J by 2 bases, with 9 bases between the two germline ends.

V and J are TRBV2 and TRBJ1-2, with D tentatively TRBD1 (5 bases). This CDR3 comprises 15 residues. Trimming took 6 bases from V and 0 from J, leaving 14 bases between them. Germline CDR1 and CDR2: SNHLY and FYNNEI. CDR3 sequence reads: CASSPIPTANYGYTF. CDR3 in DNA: TGTGCCAGCAGCCCAATACCGACAGCTAACTATGGCTACACCTTC.

CDR3 bases: TGTGCCAGCAGCGACCAAGCAGGTATCGGTGAAGCTTTCTTT. It translates to CASSDQAGIGEAFF. The chain carries TRBV7-2 and TRBJ1-1; D is uncertain. The CDR3 has 14 residues. CDR1 SGHTA and CDR2 FQGNSA come from the germline V gene. Trimming cost V 5 bases and J 7 bases, with 17 bases left between them.

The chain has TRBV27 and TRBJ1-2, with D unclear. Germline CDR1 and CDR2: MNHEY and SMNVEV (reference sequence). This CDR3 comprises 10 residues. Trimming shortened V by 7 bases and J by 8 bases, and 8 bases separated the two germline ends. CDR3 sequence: CASNLHGYTF. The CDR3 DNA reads TGTGCCAGCAACTTACACGGCTACACCTTC.

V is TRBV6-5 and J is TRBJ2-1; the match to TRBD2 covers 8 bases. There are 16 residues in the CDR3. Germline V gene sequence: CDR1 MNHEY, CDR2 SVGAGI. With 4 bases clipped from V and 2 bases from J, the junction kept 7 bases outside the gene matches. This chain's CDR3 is CASSSGRGATYNEQFF. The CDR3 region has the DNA TGTGCCAGCAGTTCCGGGAGGGGGGCCACCTACAATGAGCAGTTCTTC.

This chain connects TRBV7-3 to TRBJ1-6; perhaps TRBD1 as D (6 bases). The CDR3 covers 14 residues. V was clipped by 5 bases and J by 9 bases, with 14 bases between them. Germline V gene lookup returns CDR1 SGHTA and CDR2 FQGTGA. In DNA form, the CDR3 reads TGTGCCAGCAGCCGGGACAAGGCGGGTTCACCCCTCCACTTT. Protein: CASSRDKAGSPLHF.

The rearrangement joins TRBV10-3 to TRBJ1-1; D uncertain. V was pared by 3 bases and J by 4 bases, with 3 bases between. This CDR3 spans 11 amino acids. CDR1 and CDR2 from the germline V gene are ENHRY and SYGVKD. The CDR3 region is CAISDVTEAFF. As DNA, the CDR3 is TGTGCCATCAGTGACGTCACTGAAGCTTTCTTT.

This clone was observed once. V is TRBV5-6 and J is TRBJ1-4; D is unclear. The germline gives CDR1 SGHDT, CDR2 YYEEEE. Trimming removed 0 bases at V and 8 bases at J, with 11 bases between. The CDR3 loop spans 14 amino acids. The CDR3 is CASSLVEFWEKLFF. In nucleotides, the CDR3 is TGTGCCAGCAGCTTGGTTGAGTTTTGGGAAAAACTGTTTTTT.

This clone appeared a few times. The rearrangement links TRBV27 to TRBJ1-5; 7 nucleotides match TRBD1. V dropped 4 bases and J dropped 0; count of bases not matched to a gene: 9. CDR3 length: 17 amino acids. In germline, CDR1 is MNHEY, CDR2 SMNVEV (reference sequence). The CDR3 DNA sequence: TGTGCCAGCAGTTCCCGCCCAGGGGGTTTTAGCAATCAGCCCCAGCATTTT. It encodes CASSSRPGGFSNQPQHF.

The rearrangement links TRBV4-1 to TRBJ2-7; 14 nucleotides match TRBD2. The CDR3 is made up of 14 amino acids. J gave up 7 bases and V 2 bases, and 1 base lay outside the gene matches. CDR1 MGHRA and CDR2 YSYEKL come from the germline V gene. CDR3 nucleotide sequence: TGCGCCAGCAGCCAACGACTAGCGGGAGGGGAGCAGTACTTC. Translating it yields CASSQRLAGGEQYF.

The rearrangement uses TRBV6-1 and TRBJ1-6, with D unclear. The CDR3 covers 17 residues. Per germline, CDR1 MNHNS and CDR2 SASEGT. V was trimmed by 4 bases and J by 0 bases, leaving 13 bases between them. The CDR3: CASSARPGLSYNSPLHF. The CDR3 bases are TGTGCCAGCAGTGCCAGACCTGGTCTCTCCTATAATTCACCCCTCCACTTT.

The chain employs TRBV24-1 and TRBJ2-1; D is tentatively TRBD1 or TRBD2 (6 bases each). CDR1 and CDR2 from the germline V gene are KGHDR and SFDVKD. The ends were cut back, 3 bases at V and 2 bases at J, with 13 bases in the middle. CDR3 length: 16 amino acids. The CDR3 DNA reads TGTGCCACCAGTGATCTACAGGGAGGCACCTACAATGAGCAGTTCTTC. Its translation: CATSDLQGGTYNEQFF.

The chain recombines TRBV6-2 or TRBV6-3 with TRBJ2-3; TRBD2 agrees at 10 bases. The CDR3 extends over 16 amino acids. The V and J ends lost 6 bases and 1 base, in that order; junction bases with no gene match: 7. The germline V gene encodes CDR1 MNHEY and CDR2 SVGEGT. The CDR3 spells CASSVLTSGGTDTQYF. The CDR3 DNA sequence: TGTGCCAGCAGCGTCCTCACTAGCGGGGGCACAGATACGCAGTATTTT.

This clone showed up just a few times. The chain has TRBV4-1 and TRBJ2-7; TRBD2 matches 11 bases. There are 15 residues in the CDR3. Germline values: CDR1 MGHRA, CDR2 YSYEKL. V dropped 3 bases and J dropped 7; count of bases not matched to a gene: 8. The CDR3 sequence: CASSQPLAGVREQYF. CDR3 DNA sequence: TGCGCCAGCAGCCAGCCACTAGCGGGGGTGAGGGAGCAGTACTTC.

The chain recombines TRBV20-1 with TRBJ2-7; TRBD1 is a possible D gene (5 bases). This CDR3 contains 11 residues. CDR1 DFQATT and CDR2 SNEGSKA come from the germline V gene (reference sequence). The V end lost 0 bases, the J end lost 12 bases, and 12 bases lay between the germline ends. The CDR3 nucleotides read TGCAGTGCTAGAGATACGGCTGGGGCGTACTTC. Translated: CSARDTAGAYF.

CDR3 nucleotide sequence: TGTGCCACCAGCAGAGATCCAGGCAGTTCAGCTTTCTTT. It translates to CATSRDPGSSAFF. The chain carries TRBV15 and TRBJ1-1; D call uncertain. V lost 0 bases and J lost 10, with 12 bases in between. The CDR3 is made up of 13 amino acids. The germline gives CDR1 LNHNV, CDR2 YYDKDF (reference sequence).

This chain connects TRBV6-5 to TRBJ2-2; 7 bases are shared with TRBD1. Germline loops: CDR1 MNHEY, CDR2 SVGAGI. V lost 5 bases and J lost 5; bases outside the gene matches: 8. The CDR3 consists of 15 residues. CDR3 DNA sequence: TGTGCCAGCAGTCCCGACAGGGCTTTGACCGGGGAGCTGTTTTTT. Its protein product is CASSPDRALTGELFF.

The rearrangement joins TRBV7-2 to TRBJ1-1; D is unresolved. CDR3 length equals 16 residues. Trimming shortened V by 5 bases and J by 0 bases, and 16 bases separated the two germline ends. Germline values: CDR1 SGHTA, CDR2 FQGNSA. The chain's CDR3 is CASSLLGPILNTEAFF. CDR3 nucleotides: TGTGCCAGCAGCCTCCTCGGCCCCATACTGAACACTGAAGCTTTCTTT.

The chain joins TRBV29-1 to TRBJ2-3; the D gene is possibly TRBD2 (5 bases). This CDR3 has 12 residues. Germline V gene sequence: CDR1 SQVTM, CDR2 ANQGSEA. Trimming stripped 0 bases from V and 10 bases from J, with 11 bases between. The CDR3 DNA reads TGCAGCGTTGAAGAGGGAGTGGCGGCGCAGTATTTT. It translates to CSVEEGVAAQYF.

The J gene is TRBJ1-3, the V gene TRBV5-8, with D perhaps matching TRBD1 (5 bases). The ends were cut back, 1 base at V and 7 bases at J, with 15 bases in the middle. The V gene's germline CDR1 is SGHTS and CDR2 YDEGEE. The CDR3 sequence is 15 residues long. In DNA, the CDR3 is TGTGCCAGCAGCTTGCAGGGAATCCTTGCGAACACCATATATTTT. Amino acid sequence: CASSLQGILANTIYF. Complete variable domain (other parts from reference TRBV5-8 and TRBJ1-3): EAGVTQSPTHLIKTRGQQATLRCSPISGHTSVYWYQQALGLGLQFLLWYDEGEERNRGNFPPRFSGRQFPNYSSELNVNALELEDSALYLCASSLQGILANTIYFGEGSWLTVV.